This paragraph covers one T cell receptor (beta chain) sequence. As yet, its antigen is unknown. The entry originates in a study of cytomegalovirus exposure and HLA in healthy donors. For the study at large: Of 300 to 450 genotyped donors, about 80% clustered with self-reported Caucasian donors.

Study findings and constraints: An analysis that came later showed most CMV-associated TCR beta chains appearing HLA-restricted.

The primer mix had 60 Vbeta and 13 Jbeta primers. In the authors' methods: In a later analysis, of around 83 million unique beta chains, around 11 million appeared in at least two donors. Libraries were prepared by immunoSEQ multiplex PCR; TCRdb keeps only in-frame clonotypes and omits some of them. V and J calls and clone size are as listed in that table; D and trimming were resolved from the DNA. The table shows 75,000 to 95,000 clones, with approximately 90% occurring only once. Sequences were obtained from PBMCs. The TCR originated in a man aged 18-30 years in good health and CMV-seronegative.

CDR3 in amino acids: CASSRTGDTTQYF. CDR3 in DNA: TGTGCCAGCAGTAGAACGGGAGACACGACGCAGTACTTC. This sequence joins TRBV6-6 and TRBJ2-7; the D gene is possibly TRBD2 (6 bases). This CDR3 has 13 amino acids. The V gene's germline CDR1 is MNHNY and CDR2 SVGAGI (reference sequence). With 5 bases removed from V and 9 bases from J, the gap between germline ends came to 17 bases.